The 6 T cell receptor beta chains in this list originate from one sample, sequenced in a study of OX40 agonist ivuxolimab in advanced cancers. Data came from immunoSEQ multiplex PCR; TCRdb stores just in-frame clones and leaves some out. The sample has more than 60,000 clones, 80% to 90% seen once. Sequencing was performed on CD4+ or CD8+ T cells sorted from blood, taken in a trial of the OX40 agonist ivuxolimab. The receptor source for this set is an adult with an advanced solid tumor such as melanoma, head and neck, liver or kidney cancer.

J is TRBJ1-2 and V is TRBV7-2; tentatively, D is TRBD1 (5 bases). With 5 bases removed from V and 8 bases from J, the gap between germline ends came to 15 bases. The CDR3 has 13 residues. Germline V lookup: CDR1 SGHTA, CDR2 FQGNSA. CDR3 loop: CASSTTEGRGYTF. The CDR3 nucleotides are TGTGCCAGCAGCACAACAGAGGGACGCGGCTACACCTTC.

This clone has just a few counts. The chain joins TRBV2 to TRBJ1-2; 9 bases match TRBD1. Germline assignment: CDR1 SNHLY and CDR2 FYNNEI. The trim removed 5 bases at V and 4 bases at J, leaving 5 bases unmatched. CDR3 length: 14 residues. CDR3 region: CASSSQGAPYGYTF. The CDR3 region has the DNA TGTGCCAGCAGTTCACAGGGGGCTCCCTATGGCTACACCTTC.

In nucleotides, the CDR3 is TGTGCCAGCAGCTTTATGGGGGACGGCGAGCAGTACTTC. Translating it yields CASSFMGDGEQYF. This chain uses TRBV7-2 with TRBJ2-5; perhaps D is TRBD1 or TRBD2 (5 bases each). The J call may be incorrect, as the DNA end agrees better with TRBJ2-7. This CDR3 spans 13 amino acids. The germline V gene encodes CDR1 SGHTA and CDR2 FQGNSA.

This clone showed up just once. This chain links TRBV4-2 with TRBJ2-7; tentative D call: TRBD2 (6 bases). V was trimmed by 3 bases and J by 3 bases, leaving 18 bases between them. Germline V CDR1 and CDR2: LGHNA, YNFKEQ. The CDR3 has 16 amino acids. The CDR3 DNA reads TGTGCCAGCAGCCAGGCTACTAGCACAACAGGCTACGAGCAGTACTTC. This gives the protein CASSQATSTTGYEQYF.

This sequence joins TRBV4-3 and TRBJ1-1; D is undetermined. Germline V CDR1 and CDR2: LGHNA, YSLEER. CDR3 length: 13 residues. Trimming cost V 1 base and J 10 bases, with 13 bases left between them. CDR3 nucleotides: TGCGCCAGCAGCCAAGTCTTGGGCGCCGGAGCTTTCTTT. It codes for CASSQVLGAGAFF.

CDR3 loop: CASTYMNTEAFF. CDR3 DNA sequence: TGTGCCAGCACCTACATGAACACTGAAGCTTTCTTT. The chain joins TRBV28 to TRBJ1-1, with D unclear. The CDR3 is 12 amino acids. Germline V gene lookup returns CDR1 MDHEN and CDR2 SYDVKM. Trimming removed 7 bases from V and 0 bases from J, with 6 bases in between.